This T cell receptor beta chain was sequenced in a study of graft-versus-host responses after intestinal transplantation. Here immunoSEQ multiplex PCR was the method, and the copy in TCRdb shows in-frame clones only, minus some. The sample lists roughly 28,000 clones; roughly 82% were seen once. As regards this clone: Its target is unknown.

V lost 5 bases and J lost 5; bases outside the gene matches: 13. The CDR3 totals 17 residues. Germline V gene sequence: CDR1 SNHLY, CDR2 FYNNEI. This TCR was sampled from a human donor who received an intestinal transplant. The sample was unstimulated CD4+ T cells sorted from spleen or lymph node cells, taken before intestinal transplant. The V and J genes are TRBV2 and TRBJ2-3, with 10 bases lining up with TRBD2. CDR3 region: CASSSSPSGGARDTQYF. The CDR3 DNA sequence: TGTGCCAGCAGTTCTTCACCGAGCGGGGGGGCCAGAGATACGCAGTATTTT.